This TCR beta chain was profiled in a study of radiotherapy plus CTLA-4 blockade in lung cancer. General study findings and limits: Once radiotherapy plus ipilimumab had been given, TCR clones derived from tumor expanded in blood.

The CDR3 spans 16 residues. Germline CDR1 and CDR2: LNHNV and YYDKDF (reference sequence). Trimming took 2 bases from V and 6 from J; bases not matched to a gene: 8. Sequenced by immunoSEQ multiplex PCR; TCRdb stores in-frame clones only, minus some. The table lists about 60,000 clones, 77% of them singletons, with 4% in the top ten. A word on this clone: Its cognate antigen is unknown.

The sequencing used peripheral blood, collected from a patient treated with radiotherapy plus ipilimumab. This receptor was obtained from a human donor with non-small cell lung cancer who had a partial response to radiotherapy plus ipilimumab. J is TRBJ2-1 and V is TRBV15; 9 bases match TRBD1. CDR3 protein: CATSRSPRDRVNEQFF. For the CDR3, the DNA is TGTGCCACCAGCAGAAGCCCCCGGGACAGGGTCAATGAGCAGTTCTTC.